The source of this T cell receptor (beta chain) is a study of T cell changes during pregnancy in multiple sclerosis. Method: immunoSEQ multiplex PCR; TCRdb's copy keeps in-frame clones and lacks some. This table holds around 45,000 clones, around 92% found once. The CDR3 covers 14 residues. Trimming stripped 5 bases from V and 4 bases from J, with 16 bases between. Germline V CDR1 and CDR2: SQVTM, ANQGSEA. This clone has a single count. This TCR derives from a female donor in good health, enrolled as a control in a pregnancy study. The sequencing here drew on CD4+ T cells from peripheral blood mononuclear cells, taken in the second trimester of pregnancy. The chain joins TRBV29-1 to TRBJ2-3; possible D gene TRBD2, 6 bases. The CDR3 DNA is TGCAGCGTTTCATACGGGAGTATGGCAGATACGCAGTATTTT. Translation: CSVSYGSMADTQYF.